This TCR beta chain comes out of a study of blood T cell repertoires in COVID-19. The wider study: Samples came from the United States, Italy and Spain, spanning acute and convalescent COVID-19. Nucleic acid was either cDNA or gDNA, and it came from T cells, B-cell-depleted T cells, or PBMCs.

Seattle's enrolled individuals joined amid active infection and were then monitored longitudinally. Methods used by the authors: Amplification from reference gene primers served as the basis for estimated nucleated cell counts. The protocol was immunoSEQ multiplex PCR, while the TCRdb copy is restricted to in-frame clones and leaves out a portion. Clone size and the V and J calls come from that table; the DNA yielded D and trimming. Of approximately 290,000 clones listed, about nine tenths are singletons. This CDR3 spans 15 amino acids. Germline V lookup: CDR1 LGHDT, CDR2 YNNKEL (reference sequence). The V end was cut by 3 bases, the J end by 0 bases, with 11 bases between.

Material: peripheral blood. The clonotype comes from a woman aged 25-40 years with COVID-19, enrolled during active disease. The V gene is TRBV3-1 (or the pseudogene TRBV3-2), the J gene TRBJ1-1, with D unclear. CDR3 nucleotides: TGTGCCAGCAGCCAGCGGCACAACATGAACACTGAAGCTTTCTTT. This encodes CASSQRHNMNTEAFF.